This TCR beta chain stems from a study of T-cell reconstitution after alpha-beta-depleted transplantation in children (dated by TCRdb to 2016 to 2018). With regard to the full study: Using TCR repertoire profiling, the study followed T-cell immune reconstitution in a quantitative way in children after TCRalphabeta/CD19-depleted allogeneic hematopoietic cell transplantation.

Receptors were amplified or captured by PCR. Sequenced using an Illumina HiSeq 2500. To normalize quantification of the TCRbeta repertoire, the TCR libraries were built with molecular barcoding that relied on unique molecular identifiers. The public sequencing data were trimmed at Q25 with fastp and processed into clonotypes with MiXCR by TCRdb, which kept only in-frame beta chains. Identical CDR3 protein sequences are pooled into one entry, listed with their most common genes and DNA. The sample data list roughly 500,000 distinct CDR3 sequences, and around an eighth of these were observed just once. Of the sample, more than 5.5% falls within the top ten clones. The trim is 0 bases for V and 4 bases for J, with a gap of 13 bases between the germline ends. The germline V gene yields SGHRS for CDR1 and YFSETQ for CDR2. There are 15 amino acids in the CDR3, from cysteine to phenylalanine inclusive. Only the CDR3 DNA stays, 45 bases, in frame from base 1.

This clonotype came up many times. Its antigen specificity is not known. Base-call qualities are not available, and no considerably larger clone is one nucleotide away. This clonotype was obtained from a human donor who donated a stem cell graft to a child with combined immunodeficiency. The chain is made from TRBV5-1 and TRBJ2-5, and perhaps TRBD2 as D gene, on 5 matching bases. The sample in question was PBMCs from the stem cell graft donor, obtained from the stem cell graft. The DNA sequence is as follows: TGCGCCAGCAGCTTGGTTTTCGGAGAGGGAGAGACCCAGTACTTC. Protein translation: CASSLVFGEGETQYF.